This T cell receptor (beta chain) comes out of a study of blood T cells in healthy people across ages. Findings and caveats of the study: A conclusive naive versus antigen-experienced comparison was prevented by the unsorted PBMCs. It was the long-lived donors that had more naive CD4+ cells and higher diversity than aged donors. Age advanced and TCR beta diversity per million T cells fell, roughly linearly.

V was pared by 0 bases and J by 4 bases, with 15 bases between. The CDR3 is 16 residues long. Germline loops: CDR1 LGHNA, CDR2 YSLEER. Regarding this clonotype: Its target is unknown.

A second about 7 to 11 cycle PCR used barcoded and J-beta primers. A single record per CDR3 protein comes from TCRdb applying MiXCR to the 5' RACE reads. The sample carries about a million distinct CDR3 sequences, roughly half recorded once. This receptor was taken from a woman in her sixties in good health. The genes are TRBV4-3 and TRBJ2-5; tentatively, D is TRBD1 (6 bases). The sample consisted of blood. CDR3 sequence reads: CASSQDGSGTTETQYF. The CDR3 DNA is TGCGCCAGCAGCCAAGATGGATCCGGGACAACAGAGACCCAGTACTTC.